Described below is a single T cell receptor (beta chain) sequence and its context. Its specificity is not known. The data belong to a study of T cell responses to AZD1222 COVID-19 vaccine. Regarding the study as a whole: Just a handful of AZD1222 recipients were seropositive at baseline. Mostly white British, mostly female donors; authors suggested clonal diversity may be underestimated. When two AZD1222 doses had been given, Spike-specific TCR breadth and depth rose.

Only in-frame clones appear in the TCRdb table, and some are missing; sequencing was by immunoSEQ multiplex PCR. This sample carries some 120,000 clones, 87% of them seen once, and the ten largest clones take 6% to 8%. This sequence was found in an adult in good health. The sequencing here drew on peripheral blood, taken on day 0 of AZD1222 vaccination.

As DNA, the CDR3 is TGTGCCAGCAGCCAAGGGATTGAGCAGTTCTTC. This translates into CASSQGIEQFF. The chain has TRBV3-1 (or the pseudogene TRBV3-2) and TRBJ2-1; D gene ambiguous. The V gene's germline CDR1 is LGHDT and CDR2 YNNKEL (reference sequence). V was trimmed by 1 base and J by 9 bases, leaving 4 bases between them. This CDR3 comprises 11 residues.